Listed below are T cell receptor beta chains from one sample, sequenced in a study of T-cell memory formation after mild COVID-19. TCRdb independently ran MiXCR on the 5' RACE reads; one entry per CDR3 protein. The table lists tens of thousands of distinct CDR3 sequences, 9.3% of them singletons. The specimen was PBMCs or a T cell subset sorted from them (not recorded which). Receptors were obtained from a man younger than 35 who had mild COVID-19 (a few samples of this study predate the infection). Cell type and time point are not known. Both conserved end residues are part of each CDR3. Fields, in order: D gene, J gene, V gene, CDR3 protein. D genes are given only for firm matches.

>-|TRBJ2-2|TRBV15
CATSSKVLGLSAGELFF
>TRBD1|TRBJ2-3|TRBV29-1
CSVDRLDTQYF
>-|TRBJ2-1|TRBV7-2
CASSLRPDGNNEQFF
>-|TRBJ2-1|TRBV4-1
CASSQPRVSHEQFF
>TRBD2|TRBJ2-2|TRBV5-1
CASSWTSGGTTGELFF
>TRBD1|TRBJ2-7|TRBV4-3
CASSQDPQGRNEQYF
>-|TRBJ1-3|TRBV3-1
CASSQSGSGNTIYF
>-|TRBJ1-2|TRBV6-5
CASSYRGHGYTF
>-|TRBJ2-3|TRBV10-3
CAISIAVGSGTQYF
>TRBD1|TRBJ2-4|TRBV20-1
CSARYPGQGKNIQYF
>-|TRBJ2-3|TRBV7-2
CASSLEEGVAEPTDTQYF
>TRBD2|TRBJ2-3|TRBV20-1
CSANLLAGAQYF
>-|TRBJ2-3|TRBV7-9
CASSPPLGSGYTDTQYF
>-|TRBJ2-5|TRBV11-3
CASSLGGTRETQYF
>-|TRBJ1-5|TRBV2
CARGNLLGQPQHF
>TRBD2|TRBJ2-5|TRBV5-5
CASSSAGTGGETQYF
>-|TRBJ2-1|TRBV5-1
CASSPGSLSDNEQFF
>TRBD2|TRBJ2-1|TRBV30
CAWSGLAGGPLSYNEQFF
>-|TRBJ1-2|TRBV6-6
CASSATANYGYTF
>-|TRBJ2-5|TRBV5-1
CASSVPSGHRKGTQYF
>TRBD2|TRBJ2-4|TRBV7-2
CASRRPSGGRRAKNIQYF
>-|TRBJ1-5|TRBV14
CASSQSGVDQPQHF
>-|TRBJ2-1|TRBV9
CASSPWGAGINEQFF
>-|TRBJ1-6|TRBV5-1
CASSLFTGSDSPLHF
>-|TRBJ2-3|TRBV7-2
CASSSGSRGDTQYF
>-|TRBJ2-3|TRBV7-2
CASSRGSSRSADTQYF
>TRBD1|TRBJ2-5|TRBV5-1
CASSTRQGLYQETQYF
>-|TRBJ1-2|TRBV9
CASSVEGVDGGYTF
>TRBD1|TRBJ1-2|TRBV6-1
CASSDPGQGTYGYTF
>-|TRBJ2-3|TRBV7-6
CASSQARLTGDATQYF
>TRBD1|TRBJ2-5|TRBV5-5
CASSKGQAQETQYF
>-|TRBJ2-2|TRBV20-1
CSAASSGGANTGELFF
>TRBD1|TRBJ1-5|TRBV24-1
CATSEPTGISNQPQHF
>TRBD2|TRBJ2-1|TRBV10-2
CASSELIAGGSEQFF
>TRBD2|TRBJ2-3|TRBV11-3
CASSSGTSGGTDTQYF
>-|TRBJ2-3|TRBV7-2
CASSLAVWSDTQYF
>-|TRBJ2-3|TRBV5-1
CASSLTVSTDTQYF
>-|TRBJ2-5|TRBV6-1
CASSEVRGGTQYF
>TRBD1|TRBJ1-5|TRBV12-3/TRBV12-4
CASRLTGGSQPQHF
>-|TRBJ1-1|TRBV11-2
CASSLGLRGTEAFF
>-|TRBJ1-2|TRBV7-2
CASRSNLGYTF
>TRBD1|TRBJ1-4|TRBV5-1
CASSPGGRNEKLFF
>-|TRBJ1-5|TRBV27
CASSLSGGQWQPQHF
>TRBD2|TRBJ2-2|TRBV7-2
CASSLRTSGSPGELFF
>TRBD1|TRBJ1-4|TRBV4-1
CASSHPQGAREKLFF
>-|TRBJ1-2|TRBV2
CAHTEGKVYGYTF
>-|TRBJ1-5|TRBV15
CATGPRGGSNQPQHF
>-|TRBJ2-6|TRBV7-2
CASRGYLGNGANVLTF
>-|TRBJ1-5|TRBV30
CAWSVNSNQPQHF
>TRBD2|TRBJ2-3|TRBV20-1
CSAFKGGLAASVTDTQYF